This TCR beta chain comes out of a study of T cell responses to AZD1222 COVID-19 vaccine. Whole-study results and caveats: After two AZD1222 doses, spike-specific TCR breadth and depth rose versus day 0. Reports indicate that nearly half of spike-specific TCRs are directed at unmutated variant regions. Seropositive AZD1222 recipients at baseline numbered only five to seven.

Produced via immunoSEQ multiplex PCR; TCRdb's table is partial and in-frame only. The sample includes about 94,000 clones, 85% to 90% seen only once; the top ten take 9.5% to 13%. Points on this clone: Its target is not known.

V lost 3 bases to trimming and J lost 11 bases, with 10 bases between them. The CDR3 covers 12 residues. Germline CDR1 MGHRA, CDR2 YSYEKL. This specimen was peripheral blood, taken 28 days after the second AZD1222 dose. This TCR was sampled from an adult who received the AZD1222 COVID-19 vaccine. The rearrangement uses TRBV4-1 and TRBJ1-4; D unresolved. Here the CDR3 reads CASSHGDGKLFF. The DNA of the CDR3 is TGCGCCAGCAGCCATGGAGACGGGAAACTGTTTTTT.